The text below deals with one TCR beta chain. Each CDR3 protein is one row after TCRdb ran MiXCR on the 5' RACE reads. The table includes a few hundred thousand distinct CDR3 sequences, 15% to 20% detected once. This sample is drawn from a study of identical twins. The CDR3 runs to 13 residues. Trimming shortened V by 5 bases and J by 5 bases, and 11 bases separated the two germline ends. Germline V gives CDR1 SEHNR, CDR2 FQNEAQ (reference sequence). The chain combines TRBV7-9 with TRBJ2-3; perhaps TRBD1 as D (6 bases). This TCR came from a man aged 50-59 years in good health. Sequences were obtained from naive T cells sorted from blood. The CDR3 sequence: CASSPDSRDTQYF. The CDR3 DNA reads TGTGCCAGCAGCCCGGACAGCCGAGATACGCAGTATTTT.